The 2 T cell receptor beta chains listed next were all sequenced from one sample in a study of T cells in Graves' hyperthyroidism and ophthalmopathy. Amplification of TCR beta CDR3 regions was performed using RNA transcripts as template. A set of HTBI primers served as the primers for a first-round RT-PCR of the TCR CDR3. Each CDR3 protein is one row after TCRdb ran MiXCR on the multiplex PCR reads. The sample carries 370,000 or so distinct CDR3 sequences, approximately 25% recorded once. The sample was blood. The receptors shown here come from a man aged 50-59 years with Graves' hyperthyroidism.

This clonotype was found many times. V and J are TRBV20-1 and TRBJ2-5, with D possibly being TRBD1 or TRBD2 (5 bases each). Trimming removed 0 bases from V and 5 bases from J, with 13 bases in between. CDR1 is DFQATT and CDR2 is SNEGSKA in the germline V gene (reference sequence). The CDR3 contains 14 residues. The CDR3 is CSARDWGTWETQYF. CDR3 DNA sequence: TGCAGTGCTAGAGATTGGGGGACCTGGGAGACCCAGTACTTC.

There are many counts of this clonotype. The chain uses TRBV20-1 and TRBJ1-1, with 11 bases fitting TRBD1. The V and J ends lost 5 bases and 8 bases, in that order; junction bases with no gene match: 7. CDR1 and CDR2 from the germline V gene are DFQATT and SNEGSKA (reference sequence). This CDR3 spans 13 amino acids. The CDR3 nucleotides read TGCAGTGCTCACCGGGACAGGGGGTACGAAGCTTTCTTT. Protein: CSAHRDRGYEAFF.